This T cell receptor beta chain was documented in a study of T cells in Graves' hyperthyroidism and ophthalmopathy. Trimming took 3 bases from V and 4 from J; bases not matched to a gene: 5. From germline, CDR1 is SEHNR and CDR2 FQNEAQ (reference sequence). The CDR3 is 17 amino acids. Diagnoses were made from clinical symptoms, serum measures (thyroxine and TRAb), thyroid ultrasound and orbital computed tomography. The sample holds one count of this clonotype. Amplification of TCR beta CDR3 regions was performed using RNA transcripts as template. When the TCR CDR3 underwent first-round RT-PCR, the HTBI primer set was used. TCRdb re-analysed the multiplex PCR reads in MiXCR, keeping a single row per CDR3 protein. The table records about 380,000 distinct CDR3 sequences, roughly 20% of them present only once.

The source material was blood. This chain connects TRBV7-9 to TRBJ2-1; 14 nucleotides line up with TRBD2. This clonotype originated in a young man with Graves' ophthalmopathy. CDR3 region: CASSFGTSGGLYNEQFF. In DNA form, the CDR3 reads TGTGCCAGCAGCTTCGGGACTAGCGGGGGCCTTTACAATGAGCAGTTCTTC.